Many counts were recorded for the clone carrying this TCR beta chain. The antigen remains unidentified. A library of TCRbeta sequences, prepared with unique molecular identifiers, was generated. TCRdb passed the PCR reads through MiXCR, listing each CDR3 protein once. The repertoire holds some 830,000 distinct CDR3 sequences, with about 15% as singletons. The entry originates in a study of T-cell reconstitution after alpha-beta-depleted transplantation in children. The CDR3 consists of 15 residues. Germline trimming cut 1 base from V and 6 bases from J; bases unmatched to any gene: 5. Study results and limitations: Certain patients had high TCRbeta diversity at day 60, and it came from recipient T cells and thymic progenitors that survived.

The TCR comes from a male patient younger than 18 who had a stem cell transplant for acute lymphoblastic leukemia, so the T cells may come from the graft donor. The chain is built from TRBV12-3 or TRBV12-4 and TRBJ1-4, with TRBD1 identical over 7 bases. Sequences were derived from PBMCs, mostly from graft donor cells, sampled 360 days after TCRalphabeta/CD19-depleted stem cell transplant. CDR3: CASSLVGGADEKLFF. The DNA for the CDR3 is TGTGCCAGCAGTTTAGTAGGGGGCGCCGATGAAAAACTGTTTTTT.